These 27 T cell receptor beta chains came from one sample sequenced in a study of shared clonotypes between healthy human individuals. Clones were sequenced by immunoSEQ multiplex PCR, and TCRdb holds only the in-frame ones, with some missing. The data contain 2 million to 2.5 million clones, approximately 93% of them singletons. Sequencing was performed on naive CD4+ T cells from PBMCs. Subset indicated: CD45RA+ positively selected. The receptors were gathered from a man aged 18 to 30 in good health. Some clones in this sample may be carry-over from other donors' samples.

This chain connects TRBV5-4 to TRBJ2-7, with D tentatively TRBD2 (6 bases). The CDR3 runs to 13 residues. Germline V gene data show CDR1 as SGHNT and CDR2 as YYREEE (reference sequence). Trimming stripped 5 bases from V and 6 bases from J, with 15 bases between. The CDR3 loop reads CASSSTSIGEQYF. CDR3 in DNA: TGTGCCAGCAGTTCCACTAGCATCGGCGAGCAGTACTTC. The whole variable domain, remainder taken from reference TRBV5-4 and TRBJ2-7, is ETGVTQSPTHLIKTRGQQVTLRCSSQSGHNTVSWYQQALGQGPQFIFQYYREEENGRGNFPPRFSGLQFPNYSSELNVNALELDDSALYLCASSSTSIGEQYFGPGTRLTVT.

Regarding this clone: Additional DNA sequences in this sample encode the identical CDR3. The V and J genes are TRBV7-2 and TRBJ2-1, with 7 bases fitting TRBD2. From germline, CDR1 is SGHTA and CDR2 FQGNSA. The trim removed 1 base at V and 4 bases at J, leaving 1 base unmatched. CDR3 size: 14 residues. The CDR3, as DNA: TGTGCCAGCAGCTTAGGCGGGGGATACAATGAGCAGTTCTTC. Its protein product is CASSLGGGYNEQFF.

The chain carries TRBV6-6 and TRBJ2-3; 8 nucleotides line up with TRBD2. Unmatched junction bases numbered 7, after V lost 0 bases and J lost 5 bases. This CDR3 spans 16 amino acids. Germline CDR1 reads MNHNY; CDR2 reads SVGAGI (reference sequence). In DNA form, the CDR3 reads TGTGCCAGCAGTTACTCCCGACGGGAGGGCAGAGATACGCAGTATTTT. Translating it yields CASSYSRREGRDTQYF.

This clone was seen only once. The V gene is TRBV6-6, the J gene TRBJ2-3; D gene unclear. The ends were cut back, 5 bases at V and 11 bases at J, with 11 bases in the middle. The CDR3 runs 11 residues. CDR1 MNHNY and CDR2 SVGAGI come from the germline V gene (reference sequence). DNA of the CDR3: TGTGCCAGCAGTGTCACCGGACGGCAGTATTTT. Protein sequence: CASSVTGRQYF.

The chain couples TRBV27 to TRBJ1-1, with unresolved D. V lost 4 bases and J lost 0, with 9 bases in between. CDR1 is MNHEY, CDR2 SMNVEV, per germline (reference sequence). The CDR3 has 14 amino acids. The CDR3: CASSSGPMNTEAFF. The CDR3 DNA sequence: TGTGCCAGCAGTTCGGGTCCCATGAACACTGAAGCTTTCTTT.

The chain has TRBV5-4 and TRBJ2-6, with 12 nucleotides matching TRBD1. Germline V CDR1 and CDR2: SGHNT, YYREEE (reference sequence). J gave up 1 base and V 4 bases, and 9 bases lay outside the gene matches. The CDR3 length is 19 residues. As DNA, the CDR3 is TGTGCCAGCAGCCGTGCTGCGGGACAGGGGGCTTCTGGGGCCAACGTCCTGACTTTC. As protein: CASSRAAGQGASGANVLTF.

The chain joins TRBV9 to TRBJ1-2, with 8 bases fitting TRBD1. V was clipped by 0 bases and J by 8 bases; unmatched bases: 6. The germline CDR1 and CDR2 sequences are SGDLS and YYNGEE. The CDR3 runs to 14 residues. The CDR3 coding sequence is TGTGCCAGCAGCGTAGTTCCAGGGGGCGACGGCTACACCTTC. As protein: CASSVVPGGDGYTF.

The CDR3 nucleotides read TGTGCCAGCAGACTGGAGGGTAATGAAAAACTGTTTTTT. This translates into CASRLEGNEKLFF. The chain has TRBV6-1 and TRBJ1-4; no reliable D call. The CDR3 spans 13 residues. Germline CDR1 MNHNS, CDR2 SASEGT. Trimming removed 6 bases at V and 4 bases at J, with 9 bases between.

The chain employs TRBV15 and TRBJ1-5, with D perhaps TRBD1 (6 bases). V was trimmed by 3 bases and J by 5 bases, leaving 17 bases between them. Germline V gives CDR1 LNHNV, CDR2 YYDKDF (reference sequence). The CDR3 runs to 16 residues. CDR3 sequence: CATSRPQGKRDQPQHF. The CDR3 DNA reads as TGTGCCACCAGCAGGCCACAGGGCAAACGGGATCAGCCCCAGCATTTT.

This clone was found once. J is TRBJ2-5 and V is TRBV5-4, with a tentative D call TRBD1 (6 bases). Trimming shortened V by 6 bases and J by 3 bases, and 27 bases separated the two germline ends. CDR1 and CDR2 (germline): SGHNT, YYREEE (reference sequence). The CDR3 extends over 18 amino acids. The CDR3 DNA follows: TGTGCCAGCACCCTGGAACCTCACAGGGTGACTACAAAAGAGACCCAGTACTTC. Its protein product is CASTLEPHRVTTKETQYF.

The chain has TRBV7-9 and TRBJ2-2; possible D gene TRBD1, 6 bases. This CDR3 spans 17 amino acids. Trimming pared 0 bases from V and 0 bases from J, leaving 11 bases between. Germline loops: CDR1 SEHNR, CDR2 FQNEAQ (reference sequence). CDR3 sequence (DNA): TGTGCCAGCAGCTTAGCGCTCCGGACAGCGAACACCGGGGAGCTGTTTTTT. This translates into CASSLALRTANTGELFF.

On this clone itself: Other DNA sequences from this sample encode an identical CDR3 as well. The CDR3 DNA is TGCGCCAGCAGCTTGGGACTAGCGGATGAGCAGTTCTTC. The encoded protein is CASSLGLADEQFF. This chain connects TRBV5-1 to TRBJ2-1; TRBD2 aligns across 9 bases. The CDR3 has 13 amino acids. After removal of 0 bases from V and 8 bases from J, the junction contained 0 bases not matched to a gene. From germline, CDR1 is SGHRS and CDR2 YFSETQ.

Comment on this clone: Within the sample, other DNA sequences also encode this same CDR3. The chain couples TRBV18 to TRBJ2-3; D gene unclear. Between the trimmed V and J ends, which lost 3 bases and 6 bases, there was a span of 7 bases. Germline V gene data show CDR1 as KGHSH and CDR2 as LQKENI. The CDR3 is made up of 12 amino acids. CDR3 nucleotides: TGTGCCAGCTCACCGTTGGGGGATACGCAGTATTTT. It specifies CASSPLGDTQYF. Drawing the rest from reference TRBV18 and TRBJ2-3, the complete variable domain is NAGVMQNPRHLVRRRGQEARLRCSPMKGHSHVYWYRQLPEEGLKFMVYLQKENIIDESGMPKERFSAEFPKEGPSILRIQQVVRGDSAAYFCASSPLGDTQYFGPGTRLTVL.

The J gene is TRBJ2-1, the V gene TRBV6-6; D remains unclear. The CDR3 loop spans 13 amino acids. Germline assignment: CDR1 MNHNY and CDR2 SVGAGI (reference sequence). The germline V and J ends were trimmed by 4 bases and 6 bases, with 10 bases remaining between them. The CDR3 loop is CASSWAPGNEQFF. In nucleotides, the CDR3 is TGTGCCAGCAGTTGGGCACCGGGCAATGAGCAGTTCTTC.

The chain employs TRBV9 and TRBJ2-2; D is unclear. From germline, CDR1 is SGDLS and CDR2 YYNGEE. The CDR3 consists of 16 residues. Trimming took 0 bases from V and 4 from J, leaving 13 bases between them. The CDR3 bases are TGTGCCAGCAGCGTAGATCCGTCTCCCTCCACCGGGGAGCTGTTTTTT. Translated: CASSVDPSPSTGELFF.

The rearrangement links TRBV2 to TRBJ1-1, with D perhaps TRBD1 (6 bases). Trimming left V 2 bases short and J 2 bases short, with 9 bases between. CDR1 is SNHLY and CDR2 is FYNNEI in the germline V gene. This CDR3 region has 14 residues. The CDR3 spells CASSERGANTEAFF. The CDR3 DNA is TGTGCCAGCAGTGAACGGGGGGCCAACACTGAAGCTTTCTTT.

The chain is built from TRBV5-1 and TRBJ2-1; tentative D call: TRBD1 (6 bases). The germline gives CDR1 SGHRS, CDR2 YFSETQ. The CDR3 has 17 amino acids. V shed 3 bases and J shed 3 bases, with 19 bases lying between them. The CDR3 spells CASSSQGPSSLYNEQFF. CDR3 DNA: TGCGCCAGCAGCTCACAGGGCCCTAGCAGTCTCTACAATGAGCAGTTCTTC.

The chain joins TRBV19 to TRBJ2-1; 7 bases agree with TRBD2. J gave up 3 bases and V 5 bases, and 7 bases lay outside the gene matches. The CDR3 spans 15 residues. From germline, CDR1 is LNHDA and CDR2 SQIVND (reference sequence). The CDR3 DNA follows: TGTGCCAGTAGTGATGCGGGACTACTCTACAATGAGCAGTTCTTC. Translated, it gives CASSDAGLLYNEQFF. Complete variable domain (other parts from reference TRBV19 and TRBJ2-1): DGGITQSPKYLFRKEGQNVTLSCEQNLNHDAMYWYRQDPGQGLRLIYYSQIVNDFQKGDIAEGYSVSREKKESFPLTVTSAQKNPTAFYLCASSDAGLLYNEQFFGPGTRLTVL.

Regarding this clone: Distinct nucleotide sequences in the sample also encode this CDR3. The CDR3 loop reads CASSLGGNSNQPQHF. CDR3 DNA: TGTGCCAGCAGTTTAGGGGGAAATAGCAATCAGCCCCAGCATTTT. The chain recombines TRBV28 with TRBJ1-5, with TRBD1 as a possible D gene (5 bases). CDR3 length: 15 amino acids. Germline V gene lookup returns CDR1 MDHEN and CDR2 SYDVKM. The V end lost 2 bases, the J end lost 0 bases, and 8 bases lay between the germline ends.

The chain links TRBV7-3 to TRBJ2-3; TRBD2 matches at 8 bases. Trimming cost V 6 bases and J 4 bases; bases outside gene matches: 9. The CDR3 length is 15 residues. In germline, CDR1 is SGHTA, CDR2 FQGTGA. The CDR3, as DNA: TGTGCCAGCAGTCTAGCAAGCGGGAGTTCAGATACGCAGTATTTT. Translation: CASSLASGSSDTQYF.

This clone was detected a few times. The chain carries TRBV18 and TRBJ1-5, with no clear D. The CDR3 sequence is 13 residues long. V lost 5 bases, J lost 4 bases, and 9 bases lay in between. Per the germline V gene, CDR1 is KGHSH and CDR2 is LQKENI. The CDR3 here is CASSAELNQPQHF. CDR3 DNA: TGTGCCAGCTCAGCGGAGCTTAATCAGCCCCAGCATTTT.

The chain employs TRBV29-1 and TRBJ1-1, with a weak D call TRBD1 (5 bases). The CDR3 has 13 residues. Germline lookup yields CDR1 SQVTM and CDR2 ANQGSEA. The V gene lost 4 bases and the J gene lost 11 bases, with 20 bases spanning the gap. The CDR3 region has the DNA TGCAGCGTTGGCGGGCGGTCGGGGGTGGCGGCTTTCTTT. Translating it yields CSVGGRSGVAAFF.

This CDR3 reads CASRAWARVYF. The CDR3 bases are TGTGCCAGCAGGGCGTGGGCAAGGGTGTACTTC. The V and J genes are TRBV2 and TRBJ2-7; D is ambiguous. The CDR3 is 11 amino acids. Germline CDR1 is SNHLY and CDR2 is FYNNEI. V shed 6 bases and J shed 12 bases, with 15 bases lying between them.

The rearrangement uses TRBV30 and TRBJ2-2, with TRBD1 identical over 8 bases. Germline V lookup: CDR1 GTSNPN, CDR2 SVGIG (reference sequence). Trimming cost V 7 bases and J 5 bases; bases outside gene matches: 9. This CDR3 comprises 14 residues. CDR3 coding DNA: TGTGCCTCTCCGGACAGGGACGGGACCGGGGAGCTGTTTTTT. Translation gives CASPDRDGTGELFF.

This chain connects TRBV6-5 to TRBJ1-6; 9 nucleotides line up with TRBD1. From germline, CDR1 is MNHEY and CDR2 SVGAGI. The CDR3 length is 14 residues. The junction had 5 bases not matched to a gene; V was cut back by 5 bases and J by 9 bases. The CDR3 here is CASSGGTGTSPLHF. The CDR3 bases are TGTGCCAGCAGTGGTGGGACAGGGACTTCACCCCTCCACTTT.

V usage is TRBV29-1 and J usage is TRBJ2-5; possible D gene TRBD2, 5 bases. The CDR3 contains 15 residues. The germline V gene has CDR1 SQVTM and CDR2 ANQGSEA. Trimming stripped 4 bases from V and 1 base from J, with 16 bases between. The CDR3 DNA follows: TGCAGCGTTGCCCCCCTAGCACGGATCCAAGAGACCCAGTACTTC. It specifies CSVAPLARIQETQYF.

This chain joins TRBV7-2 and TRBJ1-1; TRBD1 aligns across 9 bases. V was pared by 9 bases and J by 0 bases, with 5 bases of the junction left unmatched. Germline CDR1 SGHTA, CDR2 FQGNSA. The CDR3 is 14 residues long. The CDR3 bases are TGTGCCAGTAAACAGGGGGCTATGAACACTGAAGCTTTCTTT. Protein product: CASKQGAMNTEAFF.